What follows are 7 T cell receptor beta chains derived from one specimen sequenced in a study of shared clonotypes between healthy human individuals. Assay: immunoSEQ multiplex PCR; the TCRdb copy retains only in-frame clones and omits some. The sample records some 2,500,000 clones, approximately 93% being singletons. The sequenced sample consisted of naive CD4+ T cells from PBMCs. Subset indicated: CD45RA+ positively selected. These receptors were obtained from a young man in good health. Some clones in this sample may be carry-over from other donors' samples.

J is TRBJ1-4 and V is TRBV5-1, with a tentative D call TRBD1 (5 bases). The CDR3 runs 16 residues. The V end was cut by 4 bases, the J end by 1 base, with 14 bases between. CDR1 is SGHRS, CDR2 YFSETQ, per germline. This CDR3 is CASSPGGGVTNEKLFF. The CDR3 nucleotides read TGCGCCAGCAGCCCTGGGGGGGGAGTAACTAATGAAAAACTGTTTTTT.

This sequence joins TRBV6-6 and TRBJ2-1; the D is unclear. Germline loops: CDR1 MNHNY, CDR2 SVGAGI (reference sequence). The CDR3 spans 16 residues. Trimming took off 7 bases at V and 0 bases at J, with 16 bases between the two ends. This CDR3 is CASINRGLTSYNEQFF. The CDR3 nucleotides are TGTGCCAGCATCAACCGAGGTCTCACCTCCTACAATGAGCAGTTCTTC.

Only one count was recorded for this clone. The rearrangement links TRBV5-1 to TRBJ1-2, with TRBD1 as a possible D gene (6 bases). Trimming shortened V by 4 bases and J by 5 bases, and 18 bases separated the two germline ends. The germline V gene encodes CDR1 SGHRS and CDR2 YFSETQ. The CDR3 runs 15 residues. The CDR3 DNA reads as TGCGCCAGCAGCCTCCTTATCACAGGGCTGTATGGCTACACCTTC. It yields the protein CASSLLITGLYGYTF.

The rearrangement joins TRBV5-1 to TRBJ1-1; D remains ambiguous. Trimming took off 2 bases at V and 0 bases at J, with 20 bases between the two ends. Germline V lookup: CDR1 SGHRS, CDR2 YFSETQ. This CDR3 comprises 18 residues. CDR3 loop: CASSFGIYAGFMNTEAFF. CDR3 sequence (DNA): TGCGCCAGCAGCTTCGGGATTTATGCGGGGTTCATGAACACTGAAGCTTTCTTT.

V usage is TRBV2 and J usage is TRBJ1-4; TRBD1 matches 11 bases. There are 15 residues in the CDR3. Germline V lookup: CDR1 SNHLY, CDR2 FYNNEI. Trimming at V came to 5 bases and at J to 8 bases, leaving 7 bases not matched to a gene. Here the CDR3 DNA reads TGTGCCAGCAGTCGATCCGGGACAGGGGGGGAAAAACTGTTTTTT. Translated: CASSRSGTGGEKLFF.

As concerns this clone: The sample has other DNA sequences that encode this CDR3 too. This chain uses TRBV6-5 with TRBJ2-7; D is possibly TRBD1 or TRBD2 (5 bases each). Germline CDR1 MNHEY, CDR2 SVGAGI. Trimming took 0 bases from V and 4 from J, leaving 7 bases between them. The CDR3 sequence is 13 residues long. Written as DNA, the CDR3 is TGTGCCAGCAGTTACTCGAGGGGATACGAGCAGTACTTC. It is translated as CASSYSRGYEQYF.

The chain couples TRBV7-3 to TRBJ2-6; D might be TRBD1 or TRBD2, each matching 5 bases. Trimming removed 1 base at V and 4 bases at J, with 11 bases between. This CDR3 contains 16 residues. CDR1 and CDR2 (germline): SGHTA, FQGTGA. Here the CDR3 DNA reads TGTGCCAGCAGCTTAATCGCCGGGGCCGGGGCCAACGTCCTGACTTTC. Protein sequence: CASSLIAGAGANVLTF.